A single sample gave rise to the 21 T cell receptor beta chains below, sequenced in a study of T cells after yellow fever vaccination. MiXCR was run by TCRdb on the 5' RACE reads, yielding one entry per CDR3 protein. The sample has over 65,000 distinct CDR3 sequences, more than 10% seen once. Source: CD8+ T cells not binding an NS4B(214-222) dextramer, sorted from PBMCs, taken about 21 days after the first yellow fever vaccination. These receptors were taken from a man younger than 35 who received the YFV17D yellow fever vaccine.

This clonotype was seen only a few times. The gene calls are TRBV20-1 and TRBJ2-7; 9 bases agree with TRBD2. The germline V gene has CDR1 DFQATT and CDR2 SNEGSKA (reference sequence). Germline trimming cut 6 bases from V and 2 bases from J; bases unmatched to any gene: 14. This CDR3 has 16 residues. The DNA of the CDR3 is TGCAGTGCCACGGACCTGCAGCGGGGGGCTACCTACGAGCAGTACTTC. This gives the protein CSATDLQRGATYEQYF.

The V call is TRBV12-3 or TRBV12-4, the J call TRBJ2-1; D not certain. V lost 1 base and J 9 bases, leaving 10 bases between the germline ends. This CDR3 contains 13 residues. The CDR3 region is CASSLGPHVEQFF. CDR3 in DNA: TGTGCCAGCAGTTTAGGGCCCCACGTTGAGCAGTTCTTC.

This clonotype has just a few counts. This chain connects TRBV7-9 to TRBJ1-2; tentative D call: TRBD1 (5 bases). V gave up 5 bases and J gave up 6 bases, with 19 bases separating them. Germline CDR1 and CDR2: SEHNR and FQNEAQ (reference sequence). This CDR3 region has 15 residues. As DNA, the CDR3 is TGTGCCAGCAGCCTAGGGGACGCAATGAGGGATGGCTACACCTTC. Residues: CASSLGDAMRDGYTF.

This clonotype came up a few times. This rearrangement joins TRBV4-3 to TRBJ2-2, with TRBD1 matching over 8 bases. With 4 bases clipped from V and 6 bases from J, the junction kept 4 bases outside the gene matches. CDR1 and CDR2 (germline): LGHNA, YSLEER. The CDR3 extends over 14 amino acids. The CDR3 coding sequence is TGCGCCAGCAGCCCCGGACAGGGTCCCGGGGAGCTGTTTTTT. Protein sequence: CASSPGQGPGELFF.

The chain joins TRBV27 to TRBJ1-1, with D unclear. Germline loops: CDR1 MNHEY, CDR2 SMNVEV (reference sequence). V lost 7 bases to trimming and J lost 5 bases, with 11 bases between them. The CDR3 runs to 12 residues. CDR3 nucleotides: TGTGCCAGCAACCCCAGGACGACTGAAGCTTTCTTT. This sequence encodes CASNPRTTEAFF.

The chain links TRBV29-1 to TRBJ2-7; no firm D call. The CDR3 totals 11 residues. CDR1 SQVTM and CDR2 ANQGSEA come from the germline V gene. Deletions cut 4 bases from V and 6 bases from J, with 10 bases between. The chain's CDR3 is CSVVDLTEQYF. The CDR3 DNA sequence: TGCAGCGTTGTTGACCTCACCGAGCAGTACTTC.

CDR3 sequence reads: CAGAEIQETQYF. The CDR3 DNA sequence: TGTGCCGGGGCCGAGATCCAAGAGACCCAGTACTTC. V usage is TRBV7-9 and J usage is TRBJ2-5; D might be TRBD1 (5 bases). CDR1 SEHNR and CDR2 FQNEAQ come from the germline V gene (reference sequence). V lost 11 bases, J lost 1 base, and 11 bases lay in between. This CDR3 spans 12 amino acids.

This clonotype showed up just a few times. The rearrangement links TRBV12-3 or TRBV12-4 to TRBJ2-1; tentative D call: TRBD2 (5 bases). This CDR3 comprises 14 residues. V lost 5 bases to trimming and J lost 6 bases, with 14 bases between them. This chain's CDR3 is CASSPPGKGNEQFF. The CDR3 nucleotides read TGTGCCAGCAGTCCGCCGGGAAAAGGCAATGAGCAGTTCTTC.

This clonotype occurred a few times. This chain uses TRBV7-9 with TRBJ2-1; D possibly corresponds to TRBD2 (6 bases). This CDR3 is built from 16 residues. Germline V lookup: CDR1 SEHNR, CDR2 FQNEAQ (reference sequence). Deletions cut 5 bases from V and 5 bases from J, with 19 bases between. The CDR3 reads CASSHPNQRAHNEQFF. The CDR3 DNA reads TGTGCCAGCAGCCACCCCAACCAGCGGGCACACAATGAGCAGTTCTTC. The variable domain in full, with the rest retrieved from reference TRBV7-9 and TRBJ2-1, is DTGVSQNPRHKITKRGQNVTFRCDPISEHNRLYWYRQTLGQGPEFLTYFQNEAQLEKSRLLSDRFSAERPKGSFSTLEIQRTEQGDSAMYLCASSHPNQRAHNEQFFGPGTRLTVL.

This clonotype was seen a handful of times. V gene TRBV29-1 combines with J gene TRBJ2-7, with TRBD2 as a possible D gene (5 bases). CDR3 length equals 14 residues. Between the trimmed V and J ends, which lost 7 bases and 0 bases, there was a span of 16 bases. Per the germline V gene, CDR1 is SQVTM and CDR2 is ANQGSEA. The CDR3 protein is CSGRGSPSSYEQYV. The CDR3 DNA follows: TGCAGCGGCCGGGGTTCACCCAGCTCCTACGAGCAGTACGTC.

This clonotype was found many times. The rearrangement uses TRBV5-1 and TRBJ2-3; D not certain. The length of the CDR3 is 11 residues. The V gene lost 5 bases and the J gene lost 1 base, with 2 bases spanning the gap. Germline CDR1 and CDR2: SGHRS and YFSETQ. The CDR3: CASRGTDTQYF. DNA for the CDR3: TGCGCCAGCAGGGGCACAGATACGCAGTATTTT.

The rearrangement links TRBV7-2 to TRBJ2-5; 10 bases are shared with TRBD1. CDR3 length: 16 amino acids. The V and J ends lost 1 base and 1 base, in that order; junction bases with no gene match: 3. Germline V gene data show CDR1 as SGHTA and CDR2 as FQGNSA. CDR3 amino acids: CASSLGQGALQETQYF. As DNA, the CDR3 is TGTGCCAGCAGCTTAGGACAGGGGGCACTCCAAGAGACCCAGTACTTC. Combining the CDR3 with reference TRBV7-2 and TRBJ2-5 gives the whole variable domain GAGVSQSPSNKVTEKGKDVELRCDPISGHTALYWYRQSLGQGLEFLIYFQGNSAPDKSGLPSDRFSAERTGGSVSTLTIQRTQQEDSAVYLCASSLGQGALQETQYFGPGTRLLVL.

The chain uses TRBV9 and TRBJ1-1, with D possibly matching TRBD1 (6 bases). Trimming pared 2 bases from V and 3 bases from J, leaving 14 bases between. This CDR3 is 15 amino acids long. The V gene's germline CDR1 is SGDLS and CDR2 YYNGEE. The CDR3 nucleotides are TGTGCCAGCAGCGTGCAGGGGAACTCCCACACTGAAGCTTTCTTT. Amino acids: CASSVQGNSHTEAFF.

This clonotype has just a few counts. The rearrangement links TRBV11-1 to TRBJ2-7, with 14 nucleotides matching TRBD2. With 3 bases clipped from V and 0 bases from J, the junction kept 16 bases outside the gene matches. The germline V gene encodes CDR1 SGHAT and CDR2 FQDESV (reference sequence). The CDR3 runs 21 residues. CDR3 loop: CASSFRRGGLAGGQSSYEQYF. CDR3 in DNA: TGTGCCAGCAGCTTTAGGAGAGGAGGACTAGCGGGGGGCCAGAGCTCCTACGAGCAGTACTTC.

This chain joins TRBV9 and TRBJ2-2, with D hard to call. Germline lookup yields CDR1 SGDLS and CDR2 YYNGEE. Trimming pared 2 bases from V and 4 bases from J, leaving 15 bases between. The length of the CDR3 is 16 residues. The CDR3 DNA sequence: TGTGCCAGCAGCGTTTACTCCCGGGCCGGCACCGGGGAGCTGTTTTTT. This codes for CASSVYSRAGTGELFF.

This clonotype showed up just a few times. V usage is TRBV7-9 and J usage is TRBJ1-6; perhaps TRBD1 as D (5 bases). There are 14 residues in the CDR3. V lost 3 bases to trimming and J lost 10 bases, with 13 bases between them. Germline values: CDR1 SEHNR, CDR2 FQNEAQ (reference sequence). This CDR3 reads CASSFGRGGSPLHF. Here the CDR3 DNA reads TGTGCCAGCAGCTTCGGCCGGGGGGGGTCACCCCTCCACTTT.

In this sample, this clonotype turned up a few times. The chain couples TRBV5-1 to TRBJ2-4; D unresolved. The CDR3 contains 16 residues. The V gene lost 3 bases and the J gene lost 0 bases, with 13 bases spanning the gap. CDR1 is SGHRS and CDR2 is YFSETQ in the germline V gene. The CDR3 coding sequence is TGCGCCAGCAGCTCCCCACCTCGGTCAGCCAAAAACATTCAGTACTTC. Its protein product is CASSSPPRSAKNIQYF.

This clonotype was recorded a few times. Written as DNA, the CDR3 is TGCGCCAGCAGCACCCGACTAGCGGTAACAGATACGCAGTATTTT. Translation: CASSTRLAVTDTQYF. The V and J genes are TRBV4-1 and TRBJ2-3; 9 bases agree with TRBD2. Germline V gene sequence: CDR1 MGHRA, CDR2 YSYEKL. V was pared by 5 bases and J by 3 bases, with 6 bases of the junction left unmatched. The CDR3 totals 15 residues.

This clonotype was counted a few times. This chain connects TRBV7-9 to TRBJ2-2; D is unresolved. Trimming left V 5 bases short and J 5 bases short, with 6 bases between. Germline V gives CDR1 SEHNR, CDR2 FQNEAQ (reference sequence). This CDR3 has 12 amino acids. CDR3 nucleotides: TGTGCCAGCAGCCCCATAACCGGGGAGCTGTTTTTT. It is translated as CASSPITGELFF.

This clonotype was found a few times. The chain couples TRBV6-5 to TRBJ1-1; TRBD1 is a possible D gene (5 bases). The CDR3 is 13 residues long. With 8 bases removed from V and 1 base from J, the gap between germline ends came to 11 bases. Germline CDR1 MNHEY, CDR2 SVGAGI. The CDR3 region has the DNA TGTGCCAGCGCACTGGGGGGGAACACTGAAGCTTTCTTT. This sequence encodes CASALGGNTEAFF.

This clonotype was detected only a few times. The chain employs TRBV4-3 and TRBJ2-1; D remains ambiguous. The V and J ends lost 1 base and 2 bases respectively, with 9 bases between them. The CDR3 has 15 amino acids. From germline, CDR1 is LGHNA and CDR2 YSLEER. The CDR3 loop reads CASSQGGGTYNEQFF. In nucleotides, the CDR3 is TGCGCCAGCAGCCAAGGAGGCGGTACCTACAATGAGCAGTTCTTC.